The sample holds a few counts of the clone carrying this TCR beta chain. What it recognizes is unknown. As part of library construction, unique molecular identifiers were attached to individual cDNA molecules. TCRdb reprocessed the 5' RACE reads via MiXCR and lists one record per CDR3 protein. The sample records 35,000 to 45,000 distinct CDR3 sequences, around 6.1% being singletons. Germline V gene sequence: CDR1 SQVTM, CDR2 ANQGSEA. V was shortened by 3 bases and J by 3 bases, with 13 bases between the two germline ends. This CDR3 spans 14 amino acids. The source of the sample is a study of early T cells in non-severe SARS-CoV-2 infection. Background on the study: Sequencing targeted bulk RNA from unsorted whole blood, leaving chains unpaired.

Study results and caveats: In VDJdb matching, anti-spike CD8 responses were favored while private and CD4 specificities went missing.

This chain connects TRBV29-1 to TRBJ2-3; TRBD1 is a possible D gene (5 bases). This receptor was identified in an adult who was a healthcare worker with PCR-confirmed SARS-CoV-2 infection or an uninfected control (not recorded which). This material consisted of whole blood, taken at baseline. CDR3 nucleotides: TGCAGCGTTGATGGGGCGTCAGGGACAGATACGCAGTATTTT. It codes for CSVDGASGTDTQYF.